Shown below are 13 T cell receptor beta chains from a single sample sequenced in a study of T cells in Graves' hyperthyroidism and ophthalmopathy. The source material, RNA transcripts, was used to amplify TCR beta CDR3 regions. The study used the HTBI primer set for a first-round RT-PCR of the TCR CDR3. TCRdb used MiXCR to reprocess the multiplex PCR reads, holding one entry per CDR3 protein. This sample has approximately 620,000 distinct CDR3 sequences, with about 15% found just once. The sample taken for sequencing was blood. The receptor source for this set is a woman aged 25 to 39 with Graves' hyperthyroidism that later progressed to Graves' ophthalmopathy.

This clonotype showed up many times. Compared with germline, one end of the junction differs, possibly owing to a read error. V usage is TRBV6-1 and J usage is TRBJ2-7, with D unclear. Germline lookup yields CDR1 MNHNS and CDR2 SASEGT. CDR3 size: 16 residues. The CDR3 nucleotides read TGTGCCAGCAGCGAAGGCCCCGTTGGGGAAGACTACGAGCAGTACTTC. Amino acid sequence: CASSEGPVGEDYEQYF.

The chain carries TRBV5-4 and TRBJ2-7; D unclear. This CDR3 is built from 14 residues. Per germline, CDR1 SGHNT and CDR2 YYREEE (reference sequence). V was cut by 4 bases and J by 7 bases, with 18 bases left in between. The CDR3 sequence is CASSRVGQSREQYF. The CDR3 region has the DNA TGTGCCAGCAGCCGAGTAGGTCAATCGCGGGAGCAGTACTTC.

This chain uses TRBV4-3 with TRBJ1-2, with D hard to call. Germline V gene sequence: CDR1 LGHNA, CDR2 YSLEER. The V end was cut by 0 bases, the J end by 0 bases, with 8 bases between. This CDR3 has 15 amino acids. The CDR3 is CASSQEHITNYGYTF. The DNA for the CDR3 is TGCGCCAGCAGCCAAGAACACATAACTAACTATGGCTACACCTTC.

This clonotype has at least ten counts. The CDR3 protein is CASRAREAAKNIQYF. The CDR3 DNA is TGTGCCAGCAGAGCCAGGGAGGCGGCCAAAAACATTCAGTACTTC. This rearrangement joins TRBV12-3 or TRBV12-4 to TRBJ2-4; maybe TRBD2 (6 bases). The ends were cut back, 6 bases at V and 1 base at J, with 13 bases in the middle. CDR3 length: 15 residues.

The V gene is TRBV7-9, the J gene TRBJ1-2; no reliable D call. Germline assignment: CDR1 SEHNR and CDR2 FQNEAQ (reference sequence). The CDR3 has 14 amino acids. Trimming shortened V by 5 bases and J by 4 bases, and 14 bases separated the two germline ends. The CDR3 DNA reads as TGTGCCAGCAGCGCCTCGGAGGGCTTCTATGGCTACACCTTC. Protein: CASSASEGFYGYTF.

This chain uses TRBV5-1 with TRBJ1-3; D is possibly TRBD1 (6 bases). The CDR3 runs to 15 residues. Trimming removed 3 bases at V and 3 bases at J, with 13 bases between. Germline CDR1 SGHRS, CDR2 YFSETQ. CDR3: CASSSQGSDGNTIYF. The CDR3 bases are TGCGCCAGCAGCTCTCAGGGGTCGGATGGAAACACCATATATTTT.

In its sample, this clonotype was seen many times. V is TRBV11-3 and J is TRBJ2-3, with TRBD2 identical over 9 bases. CDR1 is SGHNT and CDR2 is YENEEA in the germline V gene. This CDR3 has 18 amino acids. The junction had 12 bases not matched to a gene; V was cut back by 2 bases and J by 3 bases. As DNA, the CDR3 is TGTGCCAGCAGCTTAAGCCTTAGCGGGAGTGGTTGGACAGATACGCAGTATTTT. Amino acid sequence: CASSLSLSGSGWTDTQYF.

As to this clonotype: Compared with germline, one end of the junction differs, possibly owing to a read error. CDR3 loop: CASSQDVSTGTQYF. The DNA of the CDR3 is TGTGCCAGCAGCCAAGATGTAAGCACAGGTACGCAGTATTTT. V gene TRBV3-1 combines with J gene TRBJ2-3, with D tentatively TRBD1 (5 bases). This CDR3 spans 14 amino acids. CDR1 is LGHDT and CDR2 is YNNKEL in the germline V gene (reference sequence).

This chain links TRBV5-1 with TRBJ2-7, with 7 positions matching TRBD2. The junction had 8 bases not matched to a gene; V was cut back by 5 bases and J by 0 bases. The CDR3 is made up of 15 amino acids. Germline-derived CDR1 and CDR2 are SGHRS and YFSETQ. The CDR3 DNA sequence: TGCGCCAGCAGTTCGGCTAGCGGAAGCTCCTACGAGCAGTACTTC. This translates into CASSSASGSSYEQYF.

This clonotype was counted a few times. The chain combines TRBV18 with TRBJ1-6; D unclear. Germline CDR1 reads KGHSH; CDR2 reads LQKENI. This CDR3 is 17 amino acids long. V lost 6 bases and J 0 bases, leaving 15 bases between the germline ends. The CDR3 nucleotides are TGTGCCAGCTCTAGTACGCGTCTGAGCTCCTATAATTCACCCCTCCACTTT. Its protein product is CASSSTRLSSYNSPLHF.

V gene TRBV6-4 combines with J gene TRBJ1-2; tentative D call: TRBD1 (5 bases). The CDR3 is 15 residues long. Germline V gene sequence: CDR1 MRHNA, CDR2 SNTAGT. V was cut by 2 bases and J by 4 bases, with 14 bases left in between. DNA for the CDR3: TGTGCCAGCAGTGACAGCACGGGAGGGACCTATGGCTACACCTTC. Translation gives CASSDSTGGTYGYTF.

On this clonotype itself: Given the absence of the conserved phenylalanine or tryptophan at the CDR3 end, a read error is likely. This chain links TRBV27 with TRBJ1-2; no firm D call. V lost 4 bases and J 5 bases, leaving 11 bases between the germline ends. Germline loops: CDR1 MNHEY, CDR2 SMNVEV (reference sequence). CDR3 size: 13 residues. DNA for the CDR3: TGTGCCAGCAGTTCTCAGAGGTTTTATGGCTACACCATC. This sequence encodes CASSSQRFYGYTI.

This clonotype was detected ten times or more. The chain has TRBV28 and TRBJ2-5; 9 nucleotides agree with TRBD1. Germline values: CDR1 MDHEN, CDR2 SYDVKM. The CDR3 length is 15 residues. The trim removed 3 bases at V and 5 bases at J, leaving 7 bases unmatched. In nucleotides, the CDR3 is TGTGCCAGCAGTTTCACTCCCGGGACAGGGGAGACCCAGTACTTC. Its protein product is CASSFTPGTGETQYF.